Given below is one TCR beta chain in context. Its antigen is not known. Reverse transcription used about 0.5 to 1 ug RNA and random hexamers. Across 54 Vbeta and 13 Jbeta, immunoSEQ multiplex PCR amplified TCR beta CDR3. TCRdb reanalysed the immunoSEQ multiplex PCR reads using MiXCR and keeps one entry per CDR3 protein. Of 140,000 or so distinct CDR3 sequences listed, 94% are singletons. This specimen comes from a study of CD8 T cells in Susac syndrome. This CDR3 is 12 amino acids long. Germline V gives CDR1 ENHRY, CDR2 SYGVKD. V dropped 7 bases and J dropped 4; count of bases not matched to a gene: 3. Overall study findings and caveats: Only a relatively small number of individuals were included in the TCR sequencing and HLA analysis.

The origin of this receptor is a human donor in good health. The chain recombines TRBV10-3 with TRBJ2-7, with 8 bases lining up with TRBD1. Sequenced: CD4+ T cells from PBMCs. The CDR3 nucleotides are TGTGCCATCAAAGACAGGGGTTACGAGCAGTACTTC. Encoded protein: CAIKDRGYEQYF.